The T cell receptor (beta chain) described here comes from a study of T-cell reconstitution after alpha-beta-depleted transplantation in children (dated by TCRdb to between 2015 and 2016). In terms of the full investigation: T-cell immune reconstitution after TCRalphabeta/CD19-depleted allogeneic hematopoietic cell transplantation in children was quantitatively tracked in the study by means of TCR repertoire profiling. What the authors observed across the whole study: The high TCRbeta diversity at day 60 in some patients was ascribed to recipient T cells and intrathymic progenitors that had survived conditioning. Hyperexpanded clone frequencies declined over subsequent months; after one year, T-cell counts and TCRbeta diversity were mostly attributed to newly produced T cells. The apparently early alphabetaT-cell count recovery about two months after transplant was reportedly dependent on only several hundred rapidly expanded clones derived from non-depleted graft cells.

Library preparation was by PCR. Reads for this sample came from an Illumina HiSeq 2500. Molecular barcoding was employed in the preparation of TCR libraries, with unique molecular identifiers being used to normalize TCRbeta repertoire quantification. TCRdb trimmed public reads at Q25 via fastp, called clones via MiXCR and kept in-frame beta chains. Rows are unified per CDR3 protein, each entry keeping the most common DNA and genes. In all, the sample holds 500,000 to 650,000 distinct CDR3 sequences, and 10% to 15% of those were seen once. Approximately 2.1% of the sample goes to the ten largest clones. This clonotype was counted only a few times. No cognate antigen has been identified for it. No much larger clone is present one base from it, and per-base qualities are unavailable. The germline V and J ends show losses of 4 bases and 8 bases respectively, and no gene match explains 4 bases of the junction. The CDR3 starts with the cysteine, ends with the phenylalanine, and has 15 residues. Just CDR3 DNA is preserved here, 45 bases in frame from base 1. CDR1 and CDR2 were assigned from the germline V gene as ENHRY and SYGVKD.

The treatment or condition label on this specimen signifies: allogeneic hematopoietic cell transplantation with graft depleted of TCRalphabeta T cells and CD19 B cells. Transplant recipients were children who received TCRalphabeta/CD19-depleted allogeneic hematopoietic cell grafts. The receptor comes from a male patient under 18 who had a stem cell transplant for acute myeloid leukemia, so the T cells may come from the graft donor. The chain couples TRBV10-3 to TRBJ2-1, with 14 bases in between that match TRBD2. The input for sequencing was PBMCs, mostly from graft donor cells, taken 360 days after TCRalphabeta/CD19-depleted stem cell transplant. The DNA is TGTGCCATCAGTGGACTAGCGGGAGGGCCGGATGAGCAGTTCTTC. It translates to CAISGLAGGPDEQFF.